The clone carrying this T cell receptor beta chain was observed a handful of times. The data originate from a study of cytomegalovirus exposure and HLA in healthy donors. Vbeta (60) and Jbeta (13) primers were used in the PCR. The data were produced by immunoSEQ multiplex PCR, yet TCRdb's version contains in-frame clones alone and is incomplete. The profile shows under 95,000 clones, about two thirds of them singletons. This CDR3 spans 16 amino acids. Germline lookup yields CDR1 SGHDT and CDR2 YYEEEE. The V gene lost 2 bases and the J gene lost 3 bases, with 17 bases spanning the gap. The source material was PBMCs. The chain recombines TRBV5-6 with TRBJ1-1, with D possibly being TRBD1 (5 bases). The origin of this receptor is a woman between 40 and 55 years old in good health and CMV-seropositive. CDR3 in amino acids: CASSLMVVGADTEAFF. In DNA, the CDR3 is TGTGCCAGCAGCTTAATGGTTGTAGGGGCGGACACTGAAGCTTTCTTT.